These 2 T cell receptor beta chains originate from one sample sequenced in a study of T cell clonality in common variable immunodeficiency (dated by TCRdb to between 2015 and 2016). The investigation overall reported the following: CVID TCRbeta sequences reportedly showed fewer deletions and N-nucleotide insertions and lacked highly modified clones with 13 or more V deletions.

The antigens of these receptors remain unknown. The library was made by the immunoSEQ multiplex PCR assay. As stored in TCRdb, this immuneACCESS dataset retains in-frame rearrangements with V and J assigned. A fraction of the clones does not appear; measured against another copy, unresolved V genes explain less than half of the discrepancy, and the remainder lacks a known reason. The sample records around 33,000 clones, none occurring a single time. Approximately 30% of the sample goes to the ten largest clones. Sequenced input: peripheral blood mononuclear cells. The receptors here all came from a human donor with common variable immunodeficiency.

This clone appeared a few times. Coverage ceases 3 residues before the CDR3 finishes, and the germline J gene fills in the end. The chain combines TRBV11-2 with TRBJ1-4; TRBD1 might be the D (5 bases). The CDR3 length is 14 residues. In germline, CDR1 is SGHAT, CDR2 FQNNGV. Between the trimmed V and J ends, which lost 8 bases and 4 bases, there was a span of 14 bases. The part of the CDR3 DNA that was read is TGTGCCAGCGGTGCTTGGGGGGGTAATGAAAAA. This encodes CASGAWGGNEK. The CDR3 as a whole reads CASGAWGGNEKLFF.

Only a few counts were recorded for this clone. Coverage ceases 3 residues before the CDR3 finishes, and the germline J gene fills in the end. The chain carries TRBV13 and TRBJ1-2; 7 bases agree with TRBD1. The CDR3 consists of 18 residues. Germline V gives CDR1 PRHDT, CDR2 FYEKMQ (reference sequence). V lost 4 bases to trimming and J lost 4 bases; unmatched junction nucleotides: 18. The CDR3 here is CASSSLLHIDREAYGYTF. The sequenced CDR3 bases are TGTGCCAGCAGCTCCTTGCTACATATCGACAGGGAGGCCTATGGC.